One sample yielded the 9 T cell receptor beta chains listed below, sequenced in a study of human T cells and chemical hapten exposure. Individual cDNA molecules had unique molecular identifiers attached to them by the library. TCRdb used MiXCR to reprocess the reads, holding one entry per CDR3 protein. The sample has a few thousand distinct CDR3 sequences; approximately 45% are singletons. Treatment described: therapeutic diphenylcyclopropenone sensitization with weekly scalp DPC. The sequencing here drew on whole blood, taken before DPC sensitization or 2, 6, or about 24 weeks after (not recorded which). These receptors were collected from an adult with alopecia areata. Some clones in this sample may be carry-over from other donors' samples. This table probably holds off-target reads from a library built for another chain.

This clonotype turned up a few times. CDR3: CASSLPRYYEQYF. The CDR3 DNA is TGTGCCAGCAGCCTCCCCCGGTATTACGAGCAGTACTTC. This chain links TRBV7-2 with TRBJ2-7; no firm D call. The length of the CDR3 is 13 residues. Trimming removed 5 bases at V and 4 bases at J, with 12 bases between. CDR1 and CDR2 (germline): SGHTA, FQGNSA.

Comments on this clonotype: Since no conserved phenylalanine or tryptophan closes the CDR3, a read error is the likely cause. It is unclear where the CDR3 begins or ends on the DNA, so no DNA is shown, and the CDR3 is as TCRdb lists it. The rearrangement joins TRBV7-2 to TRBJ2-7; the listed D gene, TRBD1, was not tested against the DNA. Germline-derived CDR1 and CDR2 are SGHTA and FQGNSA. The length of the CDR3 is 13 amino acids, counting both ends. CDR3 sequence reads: CASSLVLGGQGII.

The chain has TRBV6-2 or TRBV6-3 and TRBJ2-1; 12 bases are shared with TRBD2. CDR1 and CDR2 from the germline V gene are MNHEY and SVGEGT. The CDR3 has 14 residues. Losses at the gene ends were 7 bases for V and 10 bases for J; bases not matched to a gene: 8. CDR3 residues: CASTASGRAGEQFF. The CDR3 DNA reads TGTGCCAGCACAGCTAGCGGGAGGGCCGGGGAGCAGTTCTTC.

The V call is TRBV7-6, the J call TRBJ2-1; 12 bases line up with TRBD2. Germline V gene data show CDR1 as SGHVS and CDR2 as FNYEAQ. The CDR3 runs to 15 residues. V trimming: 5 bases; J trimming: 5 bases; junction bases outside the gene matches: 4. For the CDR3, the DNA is TGTGCCAGCAGCGAAGGACTAGCGGGGAACAATGAGCAGTTCTTC. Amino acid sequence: CASSEGLAGNNEQFF.

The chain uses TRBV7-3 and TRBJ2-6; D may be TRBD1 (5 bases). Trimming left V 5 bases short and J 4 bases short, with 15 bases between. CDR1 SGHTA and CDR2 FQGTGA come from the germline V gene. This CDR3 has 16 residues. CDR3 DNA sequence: TGTGCCAGCAGCGCAAGTGGGGCGCCCGGGGCCAACGTCCTGACTTTC. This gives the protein CASSASGAPGANVLTF.

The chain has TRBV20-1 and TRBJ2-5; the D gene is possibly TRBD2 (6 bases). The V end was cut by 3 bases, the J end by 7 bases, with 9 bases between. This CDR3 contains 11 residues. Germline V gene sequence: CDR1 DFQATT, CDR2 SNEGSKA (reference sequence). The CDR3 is CSASGSSTQYF. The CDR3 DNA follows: TGCAGTGCTAGCGGGAGCTCGACCCAGTACTTC.

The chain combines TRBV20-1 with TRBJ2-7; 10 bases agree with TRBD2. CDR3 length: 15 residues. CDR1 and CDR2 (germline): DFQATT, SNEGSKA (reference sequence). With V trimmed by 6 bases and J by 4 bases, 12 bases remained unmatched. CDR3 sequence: CSAEPSGRASYEQYF. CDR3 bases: TGCAGTGCCGAACCGAGCGGGAGGGCTTCTTACGAGCAGTACTTC.

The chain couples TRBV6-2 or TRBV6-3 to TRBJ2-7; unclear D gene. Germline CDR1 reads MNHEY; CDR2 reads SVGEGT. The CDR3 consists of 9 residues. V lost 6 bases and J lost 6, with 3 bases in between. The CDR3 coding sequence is TGTGCCAGCAGGCCCGAGCAGTACTTC. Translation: CASRPEQYF.

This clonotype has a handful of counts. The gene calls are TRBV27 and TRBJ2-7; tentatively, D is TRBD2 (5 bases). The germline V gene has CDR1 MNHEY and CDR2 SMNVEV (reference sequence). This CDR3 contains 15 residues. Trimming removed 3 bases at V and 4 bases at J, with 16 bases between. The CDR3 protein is CASSLSPGTTYEQYF. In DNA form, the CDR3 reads TGTGCCAGCAGTTTGTCTCCGGGAACAACTTACGAGCAGTACTTC.